This entry describes one TCR beta chain. Its antigen remains unknown. Healthy and HIV-negative, the adult donors had no recent acute infections or vaccinations. Deep-level settings were used for running the assay. The authors split each subset's genomic DNA evenly across several immunoSEQ plates. Clones were sequenced by immunoSEQ multiplex PCR, and TCRdb holds only the in-frame ones, with some missing. Of fewer than 600,000 clones in the sample, roughly 79% were seen once. The sample is drawn from a study of shared clonotypes between healthy human individuals. The CDR3 has 15 residues. V was cut by 5 bases and J by 0 bases, with 12 bases left in between. In germline, CDR1 is SGHTA, CDR2 FQGNSA. Study-level points and caveats: Enrolling few donors narrowed the genetic and exposure-history diversity that was represented.

The sample consisted of PBMCs. The clonotype was recovered from a woman aged 40 to 50 in good health. Some clones in this sample may be carry-over from other donors' samples. The chain joins TRBV7-2 to TRBJ2-3, with a weak D call TRBD2 (5 bases). The chain's CDR3 is CASSLQAGSTDTQYF. The CDR3 DNA sequence: TGTGCCAGCAGCCTCCAGGCGGGTAGCACAGATACGCAGTATTTT.